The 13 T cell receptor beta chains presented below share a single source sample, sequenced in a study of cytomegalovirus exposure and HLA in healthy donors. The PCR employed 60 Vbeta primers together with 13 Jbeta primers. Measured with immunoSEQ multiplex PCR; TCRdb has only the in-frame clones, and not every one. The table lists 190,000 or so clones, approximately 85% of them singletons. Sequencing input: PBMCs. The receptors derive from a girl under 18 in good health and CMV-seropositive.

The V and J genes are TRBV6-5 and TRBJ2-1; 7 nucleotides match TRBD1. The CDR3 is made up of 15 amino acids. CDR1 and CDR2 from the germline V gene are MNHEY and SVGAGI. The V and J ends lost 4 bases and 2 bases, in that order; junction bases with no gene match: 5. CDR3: CASSSAGTAYNEQFF. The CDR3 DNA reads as TGTGCCAGCAGTTCCGCCGGGACAGCCTACAATGAGCAGTTCTTC.

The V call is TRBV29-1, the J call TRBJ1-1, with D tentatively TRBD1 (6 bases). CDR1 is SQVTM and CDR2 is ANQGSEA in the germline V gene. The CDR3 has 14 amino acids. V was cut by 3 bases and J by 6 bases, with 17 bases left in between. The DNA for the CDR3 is TGCAGCGTTGAGGTGAGGGGGTTTGTCTCTGAAGCTTTCTTT. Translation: CSVEVRGFVSEAFF.

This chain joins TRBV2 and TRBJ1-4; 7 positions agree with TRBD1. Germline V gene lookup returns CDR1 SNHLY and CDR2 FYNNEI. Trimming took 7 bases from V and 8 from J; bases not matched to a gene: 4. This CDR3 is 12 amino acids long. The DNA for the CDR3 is TGTGCCAGCAACGGACAGGCCGAAAAACTGTTTTTT. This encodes CASNGQAEKLFF.

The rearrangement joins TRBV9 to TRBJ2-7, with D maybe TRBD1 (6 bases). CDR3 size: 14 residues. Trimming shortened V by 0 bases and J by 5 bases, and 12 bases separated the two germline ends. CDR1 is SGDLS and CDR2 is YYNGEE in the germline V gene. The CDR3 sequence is CASSVEGTIDEQYF. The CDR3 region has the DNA TGTGCCAGCAGCGTAGAAGGGACAATCGACGAGCAGTACTTC.

The CDR3 spells CASSLTGLGSYEQYF. The DNA of the CDR3 is TGTGCCAGCAGCTTGACAGGGTTGGGCTCCTACGAGCAGTACTTC. The V and J genes are TRBV7-2 and TRBJ2-7; 7 bases align to TRBD1. V was pared by 3 bases and J by 0 bases, with 5 bases of the junction left unmatched. In germline, CDR1 is SGHTA, CDR2 FQGNSA. CDR3 length: 15 amino acids. The full variable domain, its missing parts supplied by reference TRBV7-2 and TRBJ2-7, is GAGVSQSPSNKVTEKGKDVELRCDPISGHTALYWYRQSLGQGLEFLIYFQGNSAPDKSGLPSDRFSAERTGGSVSTLTIQRTQQEDSAVYLCASSLTGLGSYEQYFGPGTRLTVT.

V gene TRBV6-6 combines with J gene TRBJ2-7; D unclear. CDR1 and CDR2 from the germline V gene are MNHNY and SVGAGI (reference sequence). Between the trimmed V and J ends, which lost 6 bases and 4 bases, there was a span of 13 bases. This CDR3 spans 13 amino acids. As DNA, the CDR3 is TGTGCCAGCAGCCAACCCCCTAGGTACGAGCAGTACTTC. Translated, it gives CASSQPPRYEQYF.

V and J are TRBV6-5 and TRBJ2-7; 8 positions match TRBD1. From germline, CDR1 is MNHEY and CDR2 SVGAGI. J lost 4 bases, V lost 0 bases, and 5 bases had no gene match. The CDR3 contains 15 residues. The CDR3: CASSYSRTGPYEQYF. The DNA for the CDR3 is TGTGCCAGCAGTTACTCGAGGACAGGGCCTTACGAGCAGTACTTC.

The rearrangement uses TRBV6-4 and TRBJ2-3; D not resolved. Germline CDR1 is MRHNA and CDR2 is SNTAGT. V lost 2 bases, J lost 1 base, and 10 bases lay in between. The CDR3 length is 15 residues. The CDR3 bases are TGTGCCAGCAGTGACGGCGGCTCGGGCACAGATACGCAGTATTTT. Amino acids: CASSDGGSGTDTQYF.

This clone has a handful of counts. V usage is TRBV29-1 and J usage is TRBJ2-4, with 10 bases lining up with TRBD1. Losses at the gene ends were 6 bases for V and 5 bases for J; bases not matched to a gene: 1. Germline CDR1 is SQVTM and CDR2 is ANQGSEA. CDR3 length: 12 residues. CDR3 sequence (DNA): TGCAGCGTAGGACAGGGGGAAAACATTCAGTACTTC. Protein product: CSVGQGENIQYF.

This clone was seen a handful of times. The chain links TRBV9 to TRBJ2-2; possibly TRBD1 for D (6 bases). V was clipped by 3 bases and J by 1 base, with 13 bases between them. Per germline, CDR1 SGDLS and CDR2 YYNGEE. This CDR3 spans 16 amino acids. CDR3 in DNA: TGTGCCAGCAGCGCCTCAGGGGCAGGGAACACCGGGGAGCTGTTTTTT. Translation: CASSASGAGNTGELFF.

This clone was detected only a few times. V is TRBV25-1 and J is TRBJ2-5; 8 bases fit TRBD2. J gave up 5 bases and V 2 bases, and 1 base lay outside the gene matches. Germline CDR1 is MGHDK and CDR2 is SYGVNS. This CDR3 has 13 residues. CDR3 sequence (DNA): TGTGCCAGCAGTGAACAGCGGGGGGAGACCCAGTACTTC. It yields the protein CASSEQRGETQYF.

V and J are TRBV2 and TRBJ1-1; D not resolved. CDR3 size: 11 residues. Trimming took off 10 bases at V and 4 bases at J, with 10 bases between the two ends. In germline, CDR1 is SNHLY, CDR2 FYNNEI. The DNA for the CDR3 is TGTGCCACCTTACTGGTCACTGAAGCTTTCTTT. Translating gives CATLLVTEAFF.

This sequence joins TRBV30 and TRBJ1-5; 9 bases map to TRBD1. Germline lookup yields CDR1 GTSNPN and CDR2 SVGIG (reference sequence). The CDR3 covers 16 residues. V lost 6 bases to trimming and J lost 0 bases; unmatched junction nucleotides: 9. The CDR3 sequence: CACRDRDSGSNQPQHF. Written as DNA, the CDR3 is TGTGCCTGTAGGGACAGGGACTCAGGTAGCAATCAGCCCCAGCATTTT.